This note documents a single TCR beta chain sequence. The target antigen is unknown. The data were taken from a study of PD-1 blockade in classical Hodgkin lymphoma. Profiling relied on immunoSEQ multiplex PCR, and the TCRdb table lists in-frame clones only, not all of them. The sample consists of around 45,000 clones, approximately 72% of them appearing once. The study's findings and limits: The study reported lower baseline TCR diversity in newly diagnosed patients than in healthy donors. Lower baseline TCR diversity marked trial partial responders and progressors.

V was shortened by 0 bases and J by 5 bases, with 14 bases between the two germline ends. CDR3 size: 15 residues. CDR1 and CDR2 (germline): LGHNA, YSLEER. Following autologous stem cell transplantation, relapse occurred in every patient, and exposure to brentuximab vedotin varied. Best responses included complete response and partial response; otherwise, the best response was progressive disease. The sample consisted of peripheral blood mononuclear cells (PBMCs), taken before the second cycle of nivolumab. The source is a human donor with classical Hodgkin lymphoma. The gene calls are TRBV4-3 and TRBJ2-7; D not certain. The CDR3 region has the DNA TGCGCCAGCAGCCAAGATAACTGGAGTCCCAACGAGCAGTACTTC. Protein product: CASSQDNWSPNEQYF.